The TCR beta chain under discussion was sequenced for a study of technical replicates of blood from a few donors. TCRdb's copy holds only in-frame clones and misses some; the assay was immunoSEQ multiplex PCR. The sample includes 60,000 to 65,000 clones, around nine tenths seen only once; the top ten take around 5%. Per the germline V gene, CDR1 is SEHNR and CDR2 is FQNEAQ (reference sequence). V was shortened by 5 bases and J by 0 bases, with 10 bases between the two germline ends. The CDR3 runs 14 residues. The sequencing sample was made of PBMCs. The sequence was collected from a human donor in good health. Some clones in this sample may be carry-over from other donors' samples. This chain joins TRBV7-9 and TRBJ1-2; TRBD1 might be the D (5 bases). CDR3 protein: CASSSLTANYGYTF. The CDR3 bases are TGTGCCAGCAGCAGCCTGACAGCTAACTATGGCTACACCTTC.